These 32 T cell receptor beta chains were sequenced from one sample in a study of blood T cell repertoires in COVID-19. Method: immunoSEQ multiplex PCR; TCRdb's copy keeps in-frame clones and lacks some. The repertoire consists of 110,000 or so clones, with approximately 80% occurring once and the leading ten covering 12%. Material for sequencing was peripheral blood. Receptors originate from a human donor in a cohort sampled during active COVID-19.

The gene calls are TRBV6-5 and TRBJ1-1; D call uncertain. The CDR3 totals 14 residues. In germline, CDR1 is MNHEY, CDR2 SVGAGI. V was trimmed by 5 bases and J by 2 bases, leaving 12 bases between them. The CDR3 bases are TGTGCCAGCAGTCCAGGACGGGGAAACACTGAAGCTTTCTTT. Residues: CASSPGRGNTEAFF.

The chain joins TRBV7-6 to TRBJ1-3; D is unclear. The CDR3 is made up of 16 amino acids. V was shortened by 1 base and J by 0 bases, with 10 bases between the two germline ends. CDR1 SGHVS and CDR2 FNYEAQ come from the germline V gene. The CDR3 nucleotides are TGTGCCAGCAGCTTAGGTTTGGGGAGCTCTGGAAACACCATATATTTT. It encodes CASSLGLGSSGNTIYF.

The chain combines TRBV10-3 with TRBJ1-1; 8 nucleotides align to TRBD1. V dropped 3 bases and J dropped 11; count of bases not matched to a gene: 8. CDR1 is ENHRY, CDR2 SYGVKD, per germline. The CDR3 has 13 residues. This CDR3 reads CAISERQGSRAFF. In nucleotides, the CDR3 is TGTGCCATCAGTGAAAGACAGGGGAGTCGGGCTTTCTTT.

The chain has TRBV6-6 and TRBJ2-2; no clear D. The germline gives CDR1 MNHNY, CDR2 SVGAGI (reference sequence). The CDR3 sequence is 12 residues long. Trimming took off 6 bases at V and 5 bases at J, with 7 bases between the two ends. The CDR3 protein is CASSPRTGELFF. The CDR3 region has the DNA TGTGCCAGCAGCCCCCGTACCGGGGAGCTGTTTTTT.

This chain connects TRBV2 to TRBJ2-5; no clear D gene. The germline V gene has CDR1 SNHLY and CDR2 FYNNEI. V lost 5 bases and J 2 bases, leaving 9 bases between the germline ends. The CDR3 runs 13 residues. Written as DNA, the CDR3 is TGTGCCAGCAGTCCCTCTGTACAAGAGACCCAGTACTTC. This codes for CASSPSVQETQYF.

The chain joins TRBV7-9 to TRBJ2-5; 11 bases fit TRBD2. CDR1 is SEHNR, CDR2 FQNEAQ, per germline (reference sequence). V was pared by 1 base and J by 5 bases, with 3 bases of the junction left unmatched. The CDR3 extends over 15 amino acids. In nucleotides, the CDR3 is TGTGCCAGCAGCTTAGTTCCTAGCGGGGGGGAGACCCAGTACTTC. Amino acids: CASSLVPSGGETQYF.

The gene calls are TRBV5-1 and TRBJ2-7; 9 bases align to TRBD1. V gave up 4 bases and J gave up 6 bases; unmatched junction bases: 11. Germline V gene data show CDR1 as SGHRS and CDR2 as YFSETQ. This CDR3 contains 15 residues. The chain's CDR3 is CASSPTQGAVIEQYF. The CDR3 nucleotides read TGCGCCAGCAGCCCCACACAGGGGGCGGTGATCGAGCAGTACTTC.

The chain uses TRBV12-3 or TRBV12-4 and TRBJ2-3, with D unresolved. The CDR3 extends over 13 amino acids. Trimming took 3 bases from V and 6 from J, leaving 10 bases between them. CDR3 nucleotide sequence: TGTGCCAGCAGTTTGGGCCAACAGGATACGCAGTATTTT. Translated: CASSLGQQDTQYF.

The V and J genes are TRBV7-2 and TRBJ2-2; 7 bases match TRBD1. The ends lost 7 bases at V and 1 base at J; junction bases unmatched: 3. CDR1 and CDR2 (germline): SGHTA, FQGNSA. This CDR3 has 14 amino acids. CDR3 amino acids: CASKRQGNTGELFF. CDR3 nucleotide sequence: TGTGCCAGCAAGCGACAGGGGAACACCGGGGAGCTGTTTTTT.

The J gene is TRBJ2-5, the V gene TRBV2; D might be TRBD2 (6 bases). The CDR3 length is 12 residues. Germline V gene lookup returns CDR1 SNHLY and CDR2 FYNNEI. The V end was cut by 7 bases, the J end by 3 bases, with 9 bases between. CDR3 region: CASTREEETQYF. For the CDR3, the DNA is TGTGCCAGCACCAGGGAGGAAGAGACCCAGTACTTC. Together with reference TRBV2 and TRBJ2-5, the CDR3 gives the full variable domain: EPEVTQTPSHQVTQMGQEVILRCVPISNHLYFYWYRQILGQKVEFLVSFYNNEISEKSEIFDDQFSVERPDGSNFTLKIRSTKLEDSAMYFCASTREEETQYFGPGTRLLVL.

The chain links TRBV5-1 to TRBJ2-3; 10 positions match TRBD1. This CDR3 region has 14 residues. V shed 4 bases, J shed 3 bases, and the junction held 2 bases outside the gene matches. The germline V gene encodes CDR1 SGHRS and CDR2 YFSETQ. CDR3 sequence: CASSRDRGTDTQYF. The CDR3 region has the DNA TGCGCCAGCAGCCGGGACAGGGGAACAGATACGCAGTATTTT.

There are a few counts of this clone. V gene TRBV4-3 combines with J gene TRBJ1-5, with no clear D. Germline V gene lookup returns CDR1 LGHNA and CDR2 YSLEER. The V gene lost 5 bases and the J gene lost 6 bases, with 14 bases spanning the gap. The CDR3 consists of 14 residues. The CDR3 bases are TGCGCCAGCAGCTCTACGACCGGGGTTCAGCCCCAGCATTTT. It codes for CASSSTTGVQPQHF.

The rearrangement uses TRBV29-1 and TRBJ1-1; D is unresolved. The V end was cut by 6 bases, the J end by 6 bases, with 17 bases between. CDR3 length: 13 amino acids. Germline CDR1 and CDR2: SQVTM and ANQGSEA. CDR3 DNA sequence: TGCAGCGTCGAACAGACACTAGGGTCTGAAGCTTTCTTT. Translating it yields CSVEQTLGSEAFF.

J is TRBJ2-5 and V is TRBV18; the match to TRBD1 covers 8 bases. This CDR3 is built from 16 residues. The V gene's germline CDR1 is KGHSH and CDR2 LQKENI. V lost 0 bases and J lost 4; bases outside the gene matches: 7. This CDR3 reads CASSPPGQGGGETQYF. CDR3 in DNA: TGTGCCAGCTCACCACCCGGACAGGGTGGAGGAGAGACCCAGTACTTC.

V is TRBV7-8 and J is TRBJ2-7, with unresolved D. V was clipped by 1 base and J by 4 bases, with 5 bases between them. This CDR3 is 12 amino acids long. Germline V gene data show CDR1 as SGHVS and CDR2 as FQNEAQ. CDR3 sequence: CASSLVQYEQYF. CDR3 in DNA: TGTGCCAGCAGCTTAGTTCAATACGAGCAGTACTTC.

This clone has only one observation. The rearrangement uses TRBV7-9 and TRBJ1-2; D is unclear. Germline lookup yields CDR1 SEHNR and CDR2 FQNEAQ (reference sequence). Trimming cost V 4 bases and J 3 bases, with 12 bases left between them. There are 14 residues in the CDR3. This CDR3 reads CASSYRREYYGYTF. Written as DNA, the CDR3 is TGTGCCAGCAGCTACAGACGGGAATACTATGGCTACACCTTC.

The chain uses TRBV5-5 and TRBJ2-5; TRBD2 matches 13 bases. This CDR3 is 16 amino acids long. The ends lost 3 bases at V and 1 base at J; junction bases unmatched: 3. Germline-derived CDR1 and CDR2 are SGHKS and YYEKEE (reference sequence). The CDR3 DNA sequence: TGTGCCAGCAGCTGGCGACTAGCGGGGGGCCAAGAGACCCAGTACTTC. This sequence encodes CASSWRLAGGQETQYF.

The gene calls are TRBV5-1 and TRBJ2-5; TRBD2 is a possible D gene (5 bases). Germline V CDR1 and CDR2: SGHRS, YFSETQ. The ends were cut back, 0 bases at V and 2 bases at J, with 8 bases in the middle. CDR3 size: 14 residues. The CDR3 nucleotides read TGCGCCAGCAGCTTGGGAGGGCGGCAAGAGACCCAGTACTTC. Protein: CASSLGGRQETQYF.

This chain connects TRBV3-1 (or the pseudogene TRBV3-2) to TRBJ2-3; D gene ambiguous. CDR1 is LGHDT and CDR2 is YNNKEL in the germline V gene (reference sequence). The CDR3 has 14 amino acids. Between the trimmed V and J ends, which lost 4 bases and 2 bases, there was a span of 10 bases. CDR3 DNA sequence: TGTGCCAGCAGCCCCGGCGGCAACACAGATACGCAGTATTTT. It codes for CASSPGGNTDTQYF.

V is TRBV7-2 and J is TRBJ1-3; 7 bases align to TRBD1. Germline lookup yields CDR1 SGHTA and CDR2 FQGNSA. Trimming at V came to 5 bases and at J to 2 bases, leaving 6 bases not matched to a gene. CDR3 length: 15 residues. CDR3 sequence: CASSPQGGPGNTIYF. DNA of the CDR3: TGTGCCAGCAGCCCCCAGGGGGGTCCTGGAAACACCATATATTTT. The complete variable domain, with remaining parts taken from reference TRBV7-2 and TRBJ1-3, reads GAGVSQSPSNKVTEKGKDVELRCDPISGHTALYWYRQSLGQGLEFLIYFQGNSAPDKSGLPSDRFSAERTGGSVSTLTIQRTQQEDSAVYLCASSPQGGPGNTIYFGEGSWLTVV.

This chain joins TRBV15 and TRBJ2-3, with 8 bases matching TRBD1. This CDR3 is built from 16 residues. The germline V gene has CDR1 LNHNV and CDR2 YYDKDF (reference sequence). Trimming removed 3 bases from V and 4 bases from J; junction bases left unmatched: 9. This CDR3 reads CATSRGGQGFADTQYF. CDR3 DNA sequence: TGTGCCACCAGCAGGGGTGGACAGGGCTTTGCAGATACGCAGTATTTT.

The chain's CDR3 is CAISELGQGQETQYF. The CDR3 region has the DNA TGTGCCATCAGTGAATTGGGACAGGGCCAAGAGACCCAGTACTTC. The rearrangement joins TRBV10-3 to TRBJ2-5; TRBD1 matches at 9 bases. The ends lost 3 bases at V and 1 base at J; junction bases unmatched: 3. Germline-derived CDR1 and CDR2 are ENHRY and SYGVKD. This CDR3 contains 15 residues.

V gene TRBV14 combines with J gene TRBJ2-7, with 11 bases that match TRBD1. This CDR3 is built from 15 residues. J lost 3 bases, V lost 4 bases, and 5 bases had no gene match. Germline V gene data show CDR1 as SGHDN and CDR2 as FVKESK. The chain's CDR3 is CASSPRTGGFYEQYF. The CDR3 nucleotides are TGTGCCAGCAGCCCCCGGACAGGGGGCTTCTACGAGCAGTACTTC.

The rearrangement joins TRBV28 to TRBJ2-7; 8 positions agree with TRBD2. Germline CDR1 is MDHEN and CDR2 is SYDVKM. The junction had 4 bases not matched to a gene; V was cut back by 11 bases and J by 1 base. This CDR3 comprises 12 residues. Written as DNA, the CDR3 is TGTGCCGCAGCGGGGGTTTCCTACGAGCAGTACTTC. This codes for CAAAGVSYEQYF.

This chain uses TRBV28 with TRBJ2-1, with 8 bases fitting TRBD1. The V segment lost 6 bases and the J segment 4 bases; nucleotides outside the gene matches: 5. The CDR3 spans 14 residues. CDR1 is MDHEN and CDR2 is SYDVKM in the germline V gene. This CDR3 is CASRSGTGYNEQFF. The CDR3 DNA sequence: TGTGCCAGCAGGTCCGGGACAGGTTACAATGAGCAGTTCTTC.

This rearrangement joins TRBV4-3 to TRBJ1-1, with a tentative D call TRBD1 (6 bases). Trimming cost V 2 bases and J 6 bases, with 13 bases left between them. The CDR3 covers 14 residues. Germline V gene sequence: CDR1 LGHNA, CDR2 YSLEER. The CDR3 loop is CASSQSQGMAEAFF. CDR3 DNA: TGCGCCAGCAGCCAATCACAGGGTATGGCTGAAGCTTTCTTT.

Comment on this clone: The same CDR3 can be traced to other DNA sequences in this sample. This rearrangement joins TRBV19 to TRBJ1-1; D gene ambiguous. Germline V gene sequence: CDR1 LNHDA, CDR2 SQIVND (reference sequence). The V gene lost 2 bases and the J gene lost 1 base, with 5 bases spanning the gap. The CDR3 runs 13 residues. CDR3 residues: CASSINRNTEAFF. Written as DNA, the CDR3 is TGTGCCAGTAGTATAAACAGGAACACTGAAGCTTTCTTT. Variable domain in full (rest from reference TRBV19 and TRBJ1-1): DGGITQSPKYLFRKEGQNVTLSCEQNLNHDAMYWYRQDPGQGLRLIYYSQIVNDFQKGDIAEGYSVSREKKESFPLTVTSAQKNPTAFYLCASSINRNTEAFFGQGTRLTVV.

The chain links TRBV28 to TRBJ2-1; 8 bases map to TRBD1. Germline trimming cut 0 bases from V and 8 bases from J; bases unmatched to any gene: 6. The CDR3 has 15 amino acids. Germline CDR1 reads MDHEN; CDR2 reads SYDVKM. The CDR3 loop is CASSLWGGQVDEQFF. Written as DNA, the CDR3 is TGTGCCAGCAGTTTATGGGGGGGACAGGTAGATGAGCAGTTCTTC.

This chain joins TRBV7-6 and TRBJ2-2; TRBD1 aligns across 11 bases. Germline values: CDR1 SGHVS, CDR2 FNYEAQ. The CDR3 length is 17 residues. The junction had 8 bases not matched to a gene; V was cut back by 1 base and J by 7 bases. CDR3 sequence reads: CASSLVSGTGGNGELFF. The CDR3 DNA is TGTGCCAGCAGCTTAGTCTCCGGGACAGGGGGTAACGGGGAGCTGTTTTTT.

This clone was seen a handful of times. This chain connects TRBV1 to TRBJ2-3; the D call in the table, TRBD2, was not verified against the DNA. TRBV1 is an annotated pseudogene. The CDR3 runs 18 residues. CDR3 sequence: CTSSQECRRGGGTDTQYF. In DNA form, the CDR3 reads TGCACCAGCAGCCAAGAATGCCGGCGGGGGGGCGGCACAGATACGCAGTATTTT.

This chain links TRBV28 with TRBJ1-2, with 8 bases fitting TRBD1. The J segment lost 7 bases and the V segment lost 6 bases, leaving 16 bases of the junction unmatched. This CDR3 is 16 amino acids long. CDR1 and CDR2 from the germline V gene are MDHEN and SYDVKM. Here the CDR3 reads CASSRGGSQGAAGYTF. The CDR3 DNA reads TGTGCCAGCAGCCGGGGAGGTTCCCAGGGGGCAGCTGGCTACACCTTC.

This chain connects TRBV9 to TRBJ2-1; the match to TRBD2 covers 14 bases. The CDR3 loop spans 15 amino acids. Germline CDR1 SGDLS, CDR2 YYNGEE. V was pared by 3 bases and J by 9 bases, with 5 bases of the junction left unmatched. The CDR3 DNA reads as TGTGCCAGCAGCGCCAGACTAGCGGGGGGGGTTGAGCAGTTCTTC. This codes for CASSARLAGGVEQFF.